These 6 T cell receptor beta chains came from one sample sequenced in a study of T cells in Graves' hyperthyroidism and ophthalmopathy. The source material, RNA transcripts, was used to amplify TCR beta CDR3 regions. In the first-round RT-PCR of the TCR CDR3, the HTBI primer set was used. From the multiplex PCR reads, TCRdb called clonotypes with MiXCR, one entry per CDR3 protein. The table shows about 480,000 distinct CDR3 sequences, with approximately 23% occurring only once. The specimen was blood. These receptors all come from a woman aged 70 to 79 with Graves' ophthalmopathy.

This chain joins TRBV20-1 and TRBJ1-5; D is unclear. In germline, CDR1 is DFQATT, CDR2 SNEGSKA (reference sequence). This CDR3 contains 15 residues. Deletions cut 1 base from V and 0 bases from J, with 10 bases between. The CDR3 sequence is CSARVTAHSNQPQHF. The CDR3 DNA is TGCAGTGCTAGAGTGACGGCACATAGCAATCAGCCCCAGCATTTT.

This clonotype was observed a handful of times. This chain uses TRBV20-1 with TRBJ1-6; D is unclear. CDR1 and CDR2 from the germline V gene are DFQATT and SNEGSKA (reference sequence). The CDR3 is 13 amino acids. Trimming took 6 bases from V and 7 from J, leaving 13 bases between them. CDR3 nucleotides: TGCAGTGCCCACGGCCGGTTAAATTCACCCCTCCACTTT. Protein sequence: CSAHGRLNSPLHF.

The J gene is TRBJ2-3, the V gene TRBV6-1, with D unclear. Germline CDR1 reads MNHNS; CDR2 reads SASEGT. The CDR3 consists of 13 residues. V was pared by 4 bases and J by 4 bases, with 9 bases between. In nucleotides, the CDR3 is TGTGCCAGCAGTGCCACGGTAGCAGATACGCAGTATTTT. Translation gives CASSATVADTQYF.

This clonotype was counted only a few times. The chain carries TRBV20-1 and TRBJ1-1; no reliable D call. The CDR3 extends over 13 amino acids. Trimming left V 4 bases short and J 6 bases short, with 15 bases between. The germline CDR1 and CDR2 sequences are DFQATT and SNEGSKA (reference sequence). The CDR3 DNA is TGCAGTGCTAAAACACCTCGACAACCTGAAGCTTTCTTT. Amino acids: CSAKTPRQPEAFF.

This clonotype has a handful of counts. The chain couples TRBV28 to TRBJ1-2; a possible D gene is TRBD1 (6 bases). In germline, CDR1 is MDHEN, CDR2 SYDVKM. The CDR3 length is 14 residues. V was shortened by 3 bases and J by 4 bases, with 12 bases between the two germline ends. CDR3 sequence reads: CASSFRLGGYGYTF. The DNA of the CDR3 is TGTGCCAGCAGTTTTAGGCTAGGGGGCTATGGCTACACCTTC.

This chain connects TRBV5-1 to TRBJ1-1; tentative D call: TRBD1 (5 bases). This CDR3 spans 14 amino acids. In germline, CDR1 is SGHRS, CDR2 YFSETQ. V was clipped by 6 bases and J by 4 bases, with 16 bases between them. The CDR3 reads CASNKQDRGTEAFF. CDR3 DNA sequence: TGCGCCAGCAACAAACAGGACCGGGGCACTGAAGCTTTCTTT. The full variable domain, its missing parts supplied by reference TRBV5-1 and TRBJ1-1, is KAGVTQTPRYLIKTRGQQVTLSCSPISGHRSVSWYQQTPGQGLQFLFEYFSETQRNKGNFPGRFSGRQFSNSRSEMNVSTLELGDSALYLCASNKQDRGTEAFFGQGTRLTVV.